This passage covers 15 T cell receptor beta chains from one sample sequenced in a study of graft-versus-host responses after intestinal transplantation. Their antigen targets remain unknown. TCRdb's copy holds only in-frame clones and misses some; the assay was immunoSEQ multiplex PCR. The data contain tens of thousands of clones, about 94% of them singletons. This material consisted of unstimulated CD4+ T cells sorted from spleen or lymph node cells, taken before transplant. These receptors were taken from a human donor who was the organ donor for an intestinal transplant.

CDR3 sequence reads: CASIPRTGLNTEAFF. CDR3 DNA: TGTGCCAGCATCCCTCGTACGGGGTTGAACACTGAAGCTTTCTTT. The chain has TRBV6-6 and TRBJ1-1; D gene uncertain. The germline gives CDR1 MNHNY, CDR2 SVGAGI (reference sequence). CDR3 size: 15 residues. V was pared by 7 bases and J by 0 bases, with 15 bases between.

The chain is built from TRBV19 and TRBJ1-2; no reliable D call. Germline CDR1 reads LNHDA; CDR2 reads SQIVND (reference sequence). The CDR3 contains 15 residues. Deletions cut 4 bases from V and 2 bases from J, with 14 bases between. The CDR3 sequence: CASSTGLLLNYGYTF. CDR3 nucleotides: TGTGCCAGTAGTACCGGGTTACTTTTGAACTATGGCTACACCTTC.

Of note for this clone: Germline is not matched at one junction end, which may reflect a read error. This CDR3 is also generated by other DNA sequences in the sample. This rearrangement joins TRBV7-7 to TRBJ2-1, with D possibly matching TRBD2 (6 bases). The CDR3 has 13 residues. Germline V gene data show CDR1 as SSHAT and CDR2 as FNYEAQ (reference sequence). Here the CDR3 reads CASSLGLSNEQFF. In DNA form, the CDR3 reads TGTGCTAGCAGCTTGGGACTGTCCAATGAGCAGTTCTTC.

This clone has just one count. In DNA, the CDR3 is TGTGCCAGCAGCTTGGTGGGCAATAGCGCCTACGAGCAGTACTTC. It translates to CASSLVGNSAYEQYF. The V call is TRBV5-4, the J call TRBJ2-7; possible D gene TRBD2, 5 bases. Germline V gene lookup returns CDR1 SGHNT and CDR2 YYREEE (reference sequence). V lost 0 bases, J lost 2 bases, and 12 bases lay in between. The CDR3 is made up of 15 amino acids.

The chain joins TRBV12-5 to TRBJ2-3; no clear D gene. CDR3 size: 17 residues. Trimming cost V 0 bases and J 4 bases, with 17 bases left between them. Germline V lookup: CDR1 LGHNT, CDR2 FRNRAP. The CDR3 coding sequence is TGTGCTAGTGGTTTGGTTGTAGGACCCCCTGGTGCAGATACGCAGTATTTT. Translated: CASGLVVGPPGADTQYF. Filled out from reference TRBV12-5 and TRBJ2-3, the complete variable domain reads DARVTQTPRHKVTEMGQEVTMRCQPILGHNTVFWYRQTMMQGLELLAYFRNRAPLDDSGMPKDRFSAEMPDATLATLKIQPSEPRDSAVYFCASGLVVGPPGADTQYFGPGTRLTVL.

J is TRBJ2-1 and V is TRBV5-1, with 8 bases fitting TRBD2. The germline gives CDR1 SGHRS, CDR2 YFSETQ. Trimming took 0 bases from V and 0 from J; bases not matched to a gene: 5. CDR3 length: 17 amino acids. This CDR3 reads CASSLGLASSSYNEQFF. CDR3 coding DNA: TGCGCCAGCAGCTTGGGACTAGCGAGTAGCTCCTACAATGAGCAGTTCTTC.

The chain links TRBV19 to TRBJ1-5; D ambiguous. The CDR3 has 15 residues. The germline CDR1 and CDR2 sequences are LNHDA and SQIVND (reference sequence). The V end lost 1 base, the J end lost 3 bases, and 10 bases lay between the germline ends. CDR3: CASSIVFGPNQPQHF. The CDR3 nucleotides read TGTGCCAGTAGTATAGTTTTCGGACCCAATCAGCCCCAGCATTTT.

The chain recombines TRBV4-3 with TRBJ2-7; D ambiguous. V gave up 1 base and J gave up 3 bases, with 10 bases separating them. Looked up from germline, CDR1 is LGHNA and CDR2 is YSLEER. This CDR3 is 14 amino acids long. The CDR3 sequence is CASSQGLRIYEQYF. As DNA, the CDR3 is TGCGCCAGCAGCCAAGGCCTTAGGATCTACGAGCAGTACTTC.

CDR3 residues: CAISESGLATGELFF. The CDR3 region has the DNA TGTGCCATCAGTGAGTCTGGACTAGCGACCGGGGAGCTGTTTTTT. The chain links TRBV10-3 to TRBJ2-2, with 9 bases fitting TRBD2. Per germline, CDR1 ENHRY and CDR2 SYGVKD. CDR3 length: 15 amino acids. The V segment lost 0 bases and the J segment 5 bases; nucleotides outside the gene matches: 1.

This clone was seen only once. V usage is TRBV6-5 and J usage is TRBJ1-5, with 9 bases identical to TRBD1. The germline V gene has CDR1 MNHEY and CDR2 SVGAGI. The CDR3 loop spans 13 amino acids. With 4 bases clipped from V and 7 bases from J, the junction kept 2 bases outside the gene matches. CDR3 in DNA: TGTGCCAGCAGTTGGGACAGGGAGCAGCCCCAGCATTTT. Its translation: CASSWDREQPQHF.

CDR3 residues: CASSLTGVTQETQYF. The CDR3 region has the DNA TGTGCCAGCAGCTTGACGGGCGTTACCCAAGAGACCCAGTACTTC. The rearrangement joins TRBV7-2 to TRBJ2-5; D remains unclear. This CDR3 contains 15 residues. The germline V gene has CDR1 SGHTA and CDR2 FQGNSA. With 3 bases removed from V and 1 base from J, the gap between germline ends came to 12 bases. The full variable domain, completed using reference TRBV7-2 and TRBJ2-5, is GAGVSQSPSNKVTEKGKDVELRCDPISGHTALYWYRQSLGQGLEFLIYFQGNSAPDKSGLPSDRFSAERTGGSVSTLTIQRTQQEDSAVYLCASSLTGVTQETQYFGPGTRLLVL.

This chain connects TRBV29-1 to TRBJ1-4; a weak D match, TRBD1 (5 bases). The CDR3 length is 15 residues. The germline V gene has CDR1 SQVTM and CDR2 ANQGSEA. Deletions cut 3 bases from V and 7 bases from J, with 18 bases between. The CDR3 coding sequence is TGCAGCGTTGACGTAGGTCTCGGAAGGGGTGAAAAACTGTTTTTT. This codes for CSVDVGLGRGEKLFF.

As to this clone: A read error may account for a junction end that differs from germline. This chain joins TRBV7-2 and TRBJ1-1; TRBD1 might be the D (6 bases). The V gene's germline CDR1 is SGHTA and CDR2 FQGNSA. The CDR3 spans 13 residues. The CDR3 nucleotides are TGTGCCAGCAGCCTAGGAAGGTTGCAGGGGCCCGCTTTT. Translation: CASSLGRLQGPAF. Complete variable domain (other parts from reference TRBV7-2 and TRBJ1-1): GAGVSQSPSNKVTEKGKDVELRCDPISGHTALYWYRQSLGQGLEFLIYFQGNSAPDKSGLPSDRFSAERTGGSVSTLTIQRTQQEDSAVYLCASSLGRLQGPAFGQGTRLTVV.

This clone was seen a single time. V usage is TRBV6-5 and J usage is TRBJ1-2, with D possibly TRBD1 on 5 matching bases. Trimming took off 7 bases at V and 3 bases at J, with 15 bases between the two ends. The CDR3 covers 14 residues. In germline, CDR1 is MNHEY, CDR2 SVGAGI. The CDR3 region is CASTPGRSYYGYTF. In DNA, the CDR3 is TGTGCCAGCACCCCAGGGAGGAGTTACTATGGCTACACCTTC.

The V call is TRBV10-3, the J call TRBJ2-5, with 7 positions matching TRBD2. Unmatched junction bases numbered 3, after V lost 4 bases and J lost 7 bases. Germline V lookup: CDR1 ENHRY, CDR2 SYGVKD. The CDR3 is 12 amino acids. CDR3 residues: CAISAWEGTQYF. DNA for the CDR3: TGTGCCATCAGTGCCTGGGAGGGGACCCAGTACTTC.